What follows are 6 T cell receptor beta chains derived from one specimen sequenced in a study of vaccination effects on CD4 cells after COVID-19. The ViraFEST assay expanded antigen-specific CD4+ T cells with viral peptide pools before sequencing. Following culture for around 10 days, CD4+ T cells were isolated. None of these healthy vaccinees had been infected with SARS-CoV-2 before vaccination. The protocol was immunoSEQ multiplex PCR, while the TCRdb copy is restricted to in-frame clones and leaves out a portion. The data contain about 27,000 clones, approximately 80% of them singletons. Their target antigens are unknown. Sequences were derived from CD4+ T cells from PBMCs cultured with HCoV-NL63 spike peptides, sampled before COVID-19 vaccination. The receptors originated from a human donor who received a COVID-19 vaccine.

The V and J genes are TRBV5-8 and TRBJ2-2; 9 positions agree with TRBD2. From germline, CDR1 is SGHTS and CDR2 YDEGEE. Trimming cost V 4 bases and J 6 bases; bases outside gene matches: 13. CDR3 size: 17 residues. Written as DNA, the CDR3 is TGTGCCAGCAGCGCAGGGCCTACAGCGGGAGGTTCCGGGGAGCTGTTTTTT. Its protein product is CASSAGPTAGGSGELFF.

The CDR3 DNA follows: TGTGCCAGCAGCCAAACCCGGGGACAGGGGTTTAGGGCCCAGCATTTT. It codes for CASSQTRGQGFRAQHF. This chain uses TRBV3-1 (or the pseudogene TRBV3-2) with TRBJ1-5; TRBD1 agrees at 10 bases. With 2 bases clipped from V and 11 bases from J, the junction kept 12 bases outside the gene matches. This CDR3 has 16 amino acids. Germline assignment: CDR1 LGHDT and CDR2 YNNKEL (reference sequence).

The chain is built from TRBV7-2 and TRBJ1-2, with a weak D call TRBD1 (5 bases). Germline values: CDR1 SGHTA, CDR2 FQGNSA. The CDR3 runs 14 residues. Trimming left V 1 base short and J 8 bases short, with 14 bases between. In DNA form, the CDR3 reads TGTGCCAGCAGCTTAGGGGGCCTAGAAGGGGGCTACACCTTC. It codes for CASSLGGLEGGYTF.

CDR3 in DNA: TGTGCCAGCAGCCCCGGGACTTCCCCTTCCTACAATGAGCAGTTCTTC. It is translated as CASSPGTSPSYNEQFF. The chain is built from TRBV5-4 and TRBJ2-1, with D maybe TRBD2 (6 bases). The CDR3 runs 16 residues. V was clipped by 4 bases and J by 1 base, with 15 bases between them. Germline V gene data show CDR1 as SGHNT and CDR2 as YYREEE (reference sequence).

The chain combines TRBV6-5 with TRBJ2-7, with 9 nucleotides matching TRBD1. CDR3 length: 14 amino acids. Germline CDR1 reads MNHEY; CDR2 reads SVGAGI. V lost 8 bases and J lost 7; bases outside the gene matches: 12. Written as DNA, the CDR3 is TGTGCCAGCCGCCCCCGGGACAGGGTGGGGGAGCAGTACTTC. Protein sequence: CASRPRDRVGEQYF.

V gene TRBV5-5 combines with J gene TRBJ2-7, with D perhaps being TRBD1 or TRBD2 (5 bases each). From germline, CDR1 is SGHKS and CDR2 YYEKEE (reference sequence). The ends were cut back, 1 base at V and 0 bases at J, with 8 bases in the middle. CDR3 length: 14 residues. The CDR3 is CASSLMGDSYEQYF. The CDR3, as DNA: TGTGCCAGCAGCTTGATGGGGGACTCCTACGAGCAGTACTTC.